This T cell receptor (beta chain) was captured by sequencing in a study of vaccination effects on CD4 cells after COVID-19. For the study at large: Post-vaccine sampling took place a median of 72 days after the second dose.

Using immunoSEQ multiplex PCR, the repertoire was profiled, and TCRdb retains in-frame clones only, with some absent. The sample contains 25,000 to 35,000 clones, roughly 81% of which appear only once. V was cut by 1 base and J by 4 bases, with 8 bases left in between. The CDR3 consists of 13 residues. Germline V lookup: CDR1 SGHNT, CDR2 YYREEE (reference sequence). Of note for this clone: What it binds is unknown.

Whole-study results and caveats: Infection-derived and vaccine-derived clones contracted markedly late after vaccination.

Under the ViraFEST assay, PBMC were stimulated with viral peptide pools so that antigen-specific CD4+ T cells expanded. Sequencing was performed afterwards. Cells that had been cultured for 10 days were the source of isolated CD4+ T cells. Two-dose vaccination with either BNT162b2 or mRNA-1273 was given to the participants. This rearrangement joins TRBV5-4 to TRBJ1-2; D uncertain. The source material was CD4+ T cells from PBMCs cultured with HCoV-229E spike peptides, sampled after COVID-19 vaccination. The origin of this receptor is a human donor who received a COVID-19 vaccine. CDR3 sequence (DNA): TGTGCCAGCAGCTTGAATAGTGGCTATGGCTACACCTTC. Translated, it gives CASSLNSGYGYTF.